This T cell receptor beta chain was sequenced for a study of shared clonotypes between healthy human individuals. At the level of the study: The study drew on two women and a few men aged 18 to 49 as donors.

Regarding the study as a whole: Clonotype sharing among donors was expected to depend on sequencing depth.

Germline V gene sequence: CDR1 KGHSH, CDR2 LQKENI. CDR3 size: 15 residues. The V end lost 2 bases, the J end lost 0 bases, and 11 bases lay between the germline ends. Splitting the CD4+ cells yielded a CD45RA+ naive subset and a CD45RA-negative memory subset. Details on this clone: Its antigen is not identified.

The method was immunoSEQ multiplex PCR; TCRdb's version includes in-frame clones alone and lacks a portion of them. In the table there are more than 2,000,000 clones, more than 90% of which are singletons. The chain carries TRBV18 and TRBJ2-7, with D possibly called TRBD1 or TRBD2 (5 bases each). This TCR was recovered from a man aged 18 to 35 in good health. Material: naive CD4+ T cells sorted from blood. Subset described: CD45RA+ positively selected. CDR3 sequence (DNA): TGTGCCAGCTCACCAGGCAGTGGGACCTCCTACGAGCAGTACTTC. Amino acid sequence: CASSPGSGTSYEQYF.